The 30 T cell receptor beta chains reported below all come from one sample, sequenced in a study of blood T cell repertoires in COVID-19. Only in-frame clones appear in the TCRdb table, and some are missing; sequencing was by immunoSEQ multiplex PCR. The sample comprises fewer than 200,000 clones, approximately 87% of which are singletons, and approximately 4.4% rests with the top ten. Sequenced material: PBMCs or T cells enriched from blood (not recorded which). These receptors were obtained from a woman aged 45-65 years who had recovered from COVID-19.

This clone was picked up a small number of times. This sequence joins TRBV19 and TRBJ1-4; D possibly corresponds to TRBD1 (6 bases). The CDR3 runs to 14 residues. Germline assignment: CDR1 LNHDA and CDR2 SQIVND (reference sequence). Trimming left V 10 bases short and J 7 bases short, with 19 bases between. This CDR3 reads CATSPVGGLEKLFF. The CDR3 nucleotides are TGTGCCACCTCCCCTGTGGGGGGGCTTGAAAAACTGTTTTTT.

The CDR3, as DNA: TGTGCCAGCAGCTTACGGACAGGGCGGAACACCATATATTTT. Translation: CASSLRTGRNTIYF. V is TRBV7-3 and J is TRBJ1-3; 8 nucleotides line up with TRBD1. The CDR3 length is 14 residues. CDR1 is SGHTA and CDR2 is FQGTGA in the germline V gene. Unmatched junction bases numbered 4, after V lost 2 bases and J lost 7 bases.

A single count supports this clone. The genes are TRBV28 and TRBJ2-6, with D maybe TRBD1 (7 bases). With 6 bases removed from V and 4 bases from J, the gap between germline ends came to 16 bases. Germline CDR1 is MDHEN and CDR2 is SYDVKM. The CDR3 has 16 residues. The CDR3 DNA follows: TGTGCCAGCAGAATTCCAGGGGGGTCCGGGGCCAACGTCCTGACTTTC. Its translation: CASRIPGGSGANVLTF.

V usage is TRBV5-1 and J usage is TRBJ1-1, with 7 bases lining up with TRBD1. The CDR3 runs 15 residues. V shed 5 bases, J shed 2 bases, and the junction held 9 bases outside the gene matches. From germline, CDR1 is SGHRS and CDR2 YFSETQ. The CDR3 loop reads CASRPTGTDNTEAFF. CDR3 in DNA: TGCGCCAGCAGGCCTACCGGGACAGACAACACTGAAGCTTTCTTT.

This sequence joins TRBV9 and TRBJ2-1; 10 positions agree with TRBD2. The CDR3 covers 15 residues. The J segment lost 5 bases and the V segment lost 3 bases, leaving 5 bases of the junction unmatched. The germline gives CDR1 SGDLS, CDR2 YYNGEE. The CDR3 DNA follows: TGTGCCAGCAGCGCCTCGGGACTAGCGAACAATGAGCAGTTCTTC. It translates to CASSASGLANNEQFF.

The V and J genes are TRBV29-1 and TRBJ1-1; D is unclear. This CDR3 contains 13 residues. Germline CDR1 and CDR2: SQVTM and ANQGSEA. V lost 8 bases to trimming and J lost 1 base, with 14 bases between them. The CDR3 DNA sequence: TGCAGCTTAAGCCACAGCCCGAACACTGAAGCTTTCTTT. Translation: CSLSHSPNTEAFF. The whole variable domain, remainder taken from reference TRBV29-1 and TRBJ1-1, is SAVISQKPSRDICQRGTSLTIQCQVDSQVTMMFWYRQQPGQSLTLIATANQGSEATYESGFVIDKFPISRPNLTFSTLTVSNMSPEDSSIYLCSLSHSPNTEAFFGQGTRLTVV.

This sequence joins TRBV24-1 and TRBJ1-2; D might be TRBD1 (6 bases). Trimming removed 1 base from V and 8 bases from J, with 10 bases in between. CDR1 is KGHDR and CDR2 is SFDVKD in the germline V gene. The CDR3 totals 13 residues. CDR3 residues: CATSDFEGQGYTF. CDR3 DNA: TGTGCCACCAGTGATTTTGAAGGACAGGGCTACACCTTC.

The CDR3 DNA reads TGCGCCAGCAGCCAAGTGAGTGCTCGGGAGGGAAGGGATGAGCAGTTCTTC. It is translated as CASSQVSAREGRDEQFF. V usage is TRBV4-3 and J usage is TRBJ2-1; 8 bases are a match to TRBD2. The CDR3 is 17 amino acids. Germline trimming cut 1 base from V and 8 bases from J; bases unmatched to any gene: 13. CDR1 is LGHNA and CDR2 is YSLEER in the germline V gene.

The gene calls are TRBV4-2 and TRBJ2-5; 8 nucleotides agree with TRBD2. The germline V gene encodes CDR1 LGHNA and CDR2 YNFKEQ. Trimming took 4 bases from V and 3 from J; bases not matched to a gene: 10. The CDR3 has 16 residues. This CDR3 is CASSPEYLAGKETQYF. CDR3 nucleotide sequence: TGTGCCAGCAGCCCCGAATACTTAGCGGGGAAAGAGACCCAGTACTTC.

This clone was detected only once. The rearrangement joins TRBV7-9 to TRBJ2-5, with 9 bases matching TRBD2. The CDR3 totals 14 residues. V lost 5 bases to trimming and J lost 5 bases; unmatched junction nucleotides: 6. Per the germline V gene, CDR1 is SEHNR and CDR2 is FQNEAQ (reference sequence). CDR3 coding DNA: TGTGCCAGCAGCACACGGACTAGCGCGGAGACCCAGTACTTC. It translates to CASSTRTSAETQYF.

The chain couples TRBV6-4 to TRBJ2-1; tentative D call: TRBD2 (7 bases). Trimming took off 0 bases at V and 8 bases at J, with 17 bases between the two ends. CDR1 and CDR2 from the germline V gene are MRHNA and SNTAGT. The CDR3 runs to 16 residues. CDR3 in DNA: TGTGCCAGCAGTGACTCGGGGGGGCAGGGACACGATGAGCAGTTCTTC. Translated: CASSDSGGQGHDEQFF.

This clone has just a few counts. The chain recombines TRBV12-5 with TRBJ2-1, with 7 bases lining up with TRBD1. The CDR3 spans 14 residues. Germline V gene data show CDR1 as LGHNT and CDR2 as FRNRAP. The V gene end was trimmed by 7 bases and the J gene end by 2 bases; junction bases not matched to a gene: 5. The CDR3 protein is CASVPGQAYNEQFF. The CDR3 coding sequence is TGTGCTAGTGTCCCCGGACAGGCCTACAATGAGCAGTTCTTC.

The chain recombines TRBV25-1 with TRBJ2-2; D gene ambiguous. CDR1 is MGHDK, CDR2 SYGVNS, per germline. This CDR3 spans 15 amino acids. Trimming took 2 bases from V and 6 from J, leaving 13 bases between them. CDR3 nucleotides: TGTGCCAGCAGTGAAGGGCAGCTGTACGCCGGGGAGCTGTTTTTT. This codes for CASSEGQLYAGELFF. The full variable domain, with the rest looked up from reference TRBV25-1 and TRBJ2-2, is EADIYQTPRYLVIGTGKKITLECSQTMGHDKMYWYQQDPGMELHLIHYSYGVNSTEKGDLSSESTVSRIRTEHFPLTLESARPSHTSQYLCASSEGQLYAGELFFGEGSRLTVL.

This sequence joins TRBV28 and TRBJ1-2; D might be TRBD1 (6 bases). Germline V gives CDR1 MDHEN, CDR2 SYDVKM. The CDR3 totals 13 residues. Trimming pared 4 bases from V and 4 bases from J, leaving 10 bases between. DNA for the CDR3: TGTGCCAGCAGTTGGACAGAGCTCTATGGCTACACCTTC. Protein product: CASSWTELYGYTF.

This chain connects TRBV9 to TRBJ1-2; TRBD1 aligns across 9 bases. Germline V CDR1 and CDR2: SGDLS, YYNGEE. CDR3 size: 12 residues. J gave up 6 bases and V 3 bases, and 0 bases lay outside the gene matches. The CDR3 region is CASSGTGDGYTF. The CDR3 DNA is TGTGCCAGCAGCGGGACAGGGGATGGCTACACCTTC.

Regarding this clone: The sample carries other DNA sequences with the same CDR3. The chain recombines TRBV27 with TRBJ1-3; weak D call: TRBD1 (6 bases). Germline V CDR1 and CDR2: MNHEY, SMNVEV (reference sequence). Trimming stripped 5 bases from V and 4 bases from J, with 12 bases between. The CDR3 extends over 14 amino acids. The CDR3: CASSRGQSGNTIYF. The CDR3 DNA reads as TGTGCCAGCAGTCGAGGACAGTCCGGAAACACCATATATTTT.

This CDR3 is CSVGQGASEKLFF. The CDR3 DNA sequence: TGCAGCGTCGGACAGGGGGCTAGTGAAAAACTGTTTTTT. The rearrangement links TRBV29-1 to TRBJ1-4; 11 bases align to TRBD1. Germline-derived CDR1 and CDR2 are SQVTM and ANQGSEA. J gave up 7 bases and V 6 bases, and 4 bases lay outside the gene matches. The CDR3 is 13 residues long.

Only a few counts were recorded for this clone. The V call is TRBV3-1 (or the pseudogene TRBV3-2), the J call TRBJ1-3; a weak D match, TRBD1 (5 bases). The CDR3 spans 17 residues. V lost 0 bases and J lost 6, with 18 bases in between. Germline loops: CDR1 LGHDT, CDR2 YNNKEL (reference sequence). DNA for the CDR3: TGTGCCAGCAGCCAAGATCATGGAGGGGAGGCCCTAAACACCATATATTTT. Protein sequence: CASSQDHGGEALNTIYF.

V gene TRBV9 combines with J gene TRBJ1-2; 9 nucleotides match TRBD1. Trimming took 5 bases from V and 5 from J; bases not matched to a gene: 7. The CDR3 is 14 amino acids. Germline CDR1 SGDLS, CDR2 YYNGEE. DNA for the CDR3: TGTGCCAGCAGAGCTACAGGGGGCGCGTATGGCTACACCTTC. Its translation is CASRATGGAYGYTF.

This clone came up a few times. The chain combines TRBV7-3 with TRBJ2-3; D not certain. Trimming removed 0 bases at V and 6 bases at J, with 7 bases between. In germline, CDR1 is SGHTA, CDR2 FQGTGA. The CDR3 consists of 13 residues. The CDR3 loop reads CASSLTLRDTQYF. DNA for the CDR3: TGTGCCAGCAGCTTAACCCTGCGGGATACGCAGTATTTT.

The chain couples TRBV18 to TRBJ1-4; D unclear. The CDR3 is 14 amino acids. The ends were cut back, 3 bases at V and 7 bases at J, with 12 bases in the middle. CDR1 and CDR2 (germline): KGHSH, LQKENI. The CDR3 is CASSPRLLSEKLFF. The CDR3 DNA is TGTGCCAGCTCACCGAGACTTTTAAGTGAAAAACTGTTTTTT. Full variable domain (remainder filled in from reference TRBV18 and TRBJ1-4): NAGVMQNPRHLVRRRGQEARLRCSPMKGHSHVYWYRQLPEEGLKFMVYLQKENIIDESGMPKERFSAEFPKEGPSILRIQQVVRGDSAAYFCASSPRLLSEKLFFGSGTQLSVL.

This clone came up once. CDR3 DNA: TGTGCCAGTACGTTAGGGGCTTCGTATGAGCAGTTCTTC. This translates into CASTLGASYEQFF. V usage is TRBV19 and J usage is TRBJ2-1; possible D gene TRBD1, 5 bases. Germline CDR1 reads LNHDA; CDR2 reads SQIVND (reference sequence). The length of the CDR3 is 13 residues. V was clipped by 7 bases and J by 8 bases, with 15 bases between them.

The chain is built from TRBV28 and TRBJ1-1; a weak D match, TRBD1 (5 bases). Germline CDR1 and CDR2: MDHEN and SYDVKM. The CDR3 covers 12 residues. V gave up 10 bases and J gave up 3 bases, with 12 bases separating them. The CDR3 DNA reads TGTGCCACACGGGGGGGACACACTGAAGCTTTCTTT. It translates to CATRGGHTEAFF.

This clone was found a few times. Additional DNA sequences in this sample encode the identical CDR3. The chain employs TRBV28 and TRBJ1-2; 7 bases agree with TRBD1. From germline, CDR1 is MDHEN and CDR2 SYDVKM. The CDR3 has 13 residues. J lost 4 bases, V lost 5 bases, and 4 bases had no gene match. The CDR3 region is CASSHDRAYGYTF. The CDR3 DNA sequence: TGTGCCAGCAGTCATGACAGGGCCTATGGCTACACCTTC.

The chain has TRBV28 and TRBJ1-2; 9 positions match TRBD1. The CDR3 is 15 amino acids. J lost 4 bases, V lost 5 bases, and 8 bases had no gene match. Germline CDR1 reads MDHEN; CDR2 reads SYDVKM. CDR3 DNA sequence: TGTGCCAGCAGTATTCGGACAGGGGTGGGCTATGGCTACACCTTC. Protein: CASSIRTGVGYGYTF.

The chain couples TRBV20-1 to TRBJ1-5; D remains ambiguous. This CDR3 is built from 13 residues. The germline V gene encodes CDR1 DFQATT and CDR2 SNEGSKA (reference sequence). V lost 3 bases and J 0 bases, leaving 6 bases between the germline ends. The CDR3: CSASLYSNQPQHF. The CDR3 DNA sequence: TGCAGTGCTAGTTTATATAGCAATCAGCCCCAGCATTTT.

The V call is TRBV2, the J call TRBJ1-2, with D tentatively TRBD1 (5 bases). The CDR3 totals 14 residues. V was trimmed by 8 bases and J by 6 bases, leaving 19 bases between them. Germline assignment: CDR1 SNHLY and CDR2 FYNNEI. The CDR3 here is CASRFAGVYNGYTF. The DNA of the CDR3 is TGTGCCAGCCGTTTTGCGGGGGTCTACAATGGCTACACCTTC.

V and J are TRBV10-3 and TRBJ2-5; D gene uncertain. CDR1 is ENHRY and CDR2 is SYGVKD in the germline V gene. V gave up 2 bases and J gave up 2 bases, with 6 bases separating them. This CDR3 is 13 amino acids long. CDR3 in DNA: TGTGCCATCAGTGAGACAGAGCAAGAGACCCAGTACTTC. Its protein is CAISETEQETQYF.

J is TRBJ2-1 and V is TRBV9; D is unresolved. V was cut by 4 bases and J by 7 bases, with 9 bases left in between. The CDR3 runs 12 residues. CDR1 is SGDLS, CDR2 YYNGEE, per germline. In DNA, the CDR3 is TGTGCCAGCAGCCCTGCTAGTAATGAGCAGTTCTTC. This translates into CASSPASNEQFF. Using reference TRBV9 and TRBJ2-1 for the parts outside the CDR3, the full variable domain is DSGVTQTPKHLITATGQRVTLRCSPRSGDLSVYWYQQSLDQGLQFLIQYYNGEERAKGNILERFSAQQFPDLHSELNLSSLELGDSALYFCASSPASNEQFFGPGTRLTVL.

This clone was seen only a few times. This chain connects TRBV7-2 to TRBJ1-2, with 7 positions matching TRBD1. This CDR3 comprises 15 residues. Germline lookup yields CDR1 SGHTA and CDR2 FQGNSA. V was pared by 1 base and J by 0 bases, with 2 bases of the junction left unmatched. CDR3 region: CASSLGGGTNYGYTF. For the CDR3, the DNA is TGTGCCAGCAGCTTAGGAGGGGGCACTAACTATGGCTACACCTTC.